This T cell receptor (beta chain) was sequenced in a study of blood T cell repertoires in COVID-19. Study-wide context: Sites across the United States, Italy and Spain contributed samples from acute and convalescent COVID-19.

Assay: immunoSEQ multiplex PCR; the TCRdb copy retains only in-frame clones and omits some. The data show 150,000 to 200,000 clones, 88% seen once. Germline V gene data show CDR1 as LGHNT and CDR2 as FRNRAP. This CDR3 spans 15 amino acids. The V gene end was trimmed by 6 bases and the J gene end by 7 bases; junction bases not matched to a gene: 6. Sequencing input: peripheral blood. The receptor was derived from a woman aged 25 to 39 with acute or convalescent COVID-19. This sequence joins TRBV12-5 and TRBJ1-4, with TRBD1 identical over 12 bases. The CDR3 bases are TGTGCTAGTGGCCCCGGGACAGGGGGCTTTGAAAAACTGTTTTTT. Protein sequence: CASGPGTGGFEKLFF.